These T cell receptor beta chains were read from a single sample in a study of shared clonotypes between healthy human individuals. Only in-frame clones appear in the TCRdb table, and some are missing; sequencing was by immunoSEQ multiplex PCR. The repertoire includes roughly 2.4 million clones, around 95% of them detected once, and 0.13% sits in the top ten. Sequences were obtained from naive CD4+ T cells sorted from blood. The receptors shown here come from a young man in good health. The CDR3 runs from the conserved cysteine through the conserved F or W. The D gene is left open where the match is weak. Not every row has a clone size; where given, it reads once, few, many or a size class.

clone size,CDR3 length,J gene,D gene,V gene,CDR3 protein,CDR3 DNA
NA,13,TRBJ2-3,NA,TRBV5-6,CASSFDITPTQYF,TGTGCCAGCAGCTTTGACATCACCCCGACGCAGTATTTT
NA,14,TRBJ2-5,NA,TRBV5-1,CASSLGRGQETQYF,TGCGCCAGCAGCTTGGGCAGAGGACAAGAGACCCAGTACTTC
NA,17,TRBJ2-4,NA,TRBV27,CASSKLDPKQAKNIQYF,TGTGCCAGCAGCAAGTTAGACCCTAAACAAGCCAAAAACATTCAGTACTTC
NA,18,TRBJ1-1,NA,TRBV21-1,CASSKIEVKEGPKGEAFF,TGTGCCAGCAGCAAAATTGAGGTGAAGGAGGGTCCCAAAGGTGAAGCTTTCTTT
NA,15,TRBJ1-4,NA,TRBV28,CASKPTGPTNEKLFF,TGTGCCAGCAAACCGACAGGACCTACTAATGAAAAACTGTTTTTT
NA,15,TRBJ2-4,NA,TRBV4-1,CASSQLWIAKNIQYF,TGCGCCAGCAGCCAATTATGGATTGCCAAAAACATTCAGTACTTC
once,15,TRBJ1-2,NA,TRBV7-9,CASSLTLGQNYGYTF,TGTGCCAGCAGCTTAACTCTGGGGCAGAACTATGGCTACACCTTC
NA,14,TRBJ2-7,TRBD1,TRBV9,CASSATGTGGEQYF,TGTGCCAGCAGCGCCACCGGGACAGGGGGCGAGCAGTACTTC
NA,13,TRBJ1-1,TRBD1,TRBV29-1,CSVGQSQRGEAFF,TGCAGCGTGGGACAGTCACAGCGGGGTGAAGCTTTCTTT
NA,12,TRBJ1-4,NA,TRBV28,CASSLWPEKLFF,TGTGCCAGCAGTTTGTGGCCTGAAAAACTGTTTTTT
NA,15,TRBJ2-1,NA,TRBV9,CASSVDGSGLYEQFF,TGTGCCAGCAGCGTAGATGGGTCGGGCTTGTATGAGCAGTTCTTC
NA,16,TRBJ2-3,TRBD2,TRBV5-4,CASSLVVAGDTDTQYF,TGTGCCAGCAGCTTGGTTGTAGCGGGAGACACAGATACGCAGTATTTT
NA,15,TRBJ1-4,TRBD1,TRBV4-3,CASSHPTGGDEKLFF,TGCGCCAGCAGCCACCCGACAGGGGGAGACGAAAAACTGTTTTTT
NA,16,TRBJ2-6,TRBD1,TRBV11-2,CASSADRSSGANVLTF,TGTGCCAGCAGCGCGGACAGGAGCTCTGGGGCCAACGTCCTGACTTTC
NA,14,TRBJ1-1,NA,TRBV7-2,CASRSGFGDTEAFF,TGTGCCAGCAGGTCAGGGTTCGGGGACACTGAAGCTTTCTTT
NA,13,TRBJ1-2,TRBD1,TRBV18,CASSPVEGAGDTF,TGTGCCAGCTCACCAGTGGAGGGGGCAGGCGACACCTTC
NA,13,TRBJ2-1,NA,TRBV14,CASSQGPPNEQFF,TGTGCCAGCAGCCAAGGACCCCCGAATGAGCAGTTCTTC
NA,16,TRBJ2-2,NA,TRBV11-2,CASSLGFHLGAGELFF,TGTGCCAGCAGCTTAGGTTTCCATTTAGGGGCCGGGGAGCTGTTTTTT
NA,16,TRBJ1-2,NA,TRBV2,CASSELASALGYGYTF,TGTGCCAGCAGTGAATTGGCCAGCGCCCTTGGTTATGGCTACACCTTC
NA,14,TRBJ1-1,NA,TRBV10-1,CASSESGRETEAFF,TGCGCCAGCAGTGAGTCGGGCAGGGAAACTGAAGCTTTCTTT
few,13,TRBJ1-2,NA,TRBV30,CAWSPGPESSYTF,TGTGCCTGGTCCCCAGGGCCGGAGTCAAGCTACACCTTC
NA,14,TRBJ1-2,TRBD1,TRBV5-6,CASSPGQGVWGYTF,TGTGCCAGCAGCCCCGGACAGGGGGTTTGGGGCTACACCTTC
once,12,TRBJ1-4,NA,TRBV2,CASMGINEKLFF,TGTGCCAGCATGGGGATTAATGAAAAACTGTTTTTT
NA,13,TRBJ2-5,NA,TRBV9,CASSVDLEETQYF,TGTGCCAGCAGCGTAGATCTGGAAGAGACCCAGTACTTC
NA,17,TRBJ1-1,NA,TRBV7-9,CASSIAEFTGTQAEAFF,TGTGCCAGCAGTATCGCTGAATTTACCGGGACGCAGGCTGAAGCTTTCTTT
NA,17,TRBJ2-1,NA,TRBV11-2,CASSLVRGGGIRNEQFF,TGTGCCAGCAGCTTAGTAAGGGGCGGCGGGATTAGGAATGAGCAGTTCTTC
NA,14,TRBJ2-1,TRBD2,TRBV29-1,CSVGYSGSGDEQFF,TGCAGCGTTGGGTATAGCGGGAGTGGAGATGAGCAGTTCTTC
NA,13,TRBJ2-3,TRBD1,TRBV18,CASSTGDTDTQYF,TGTGCCAGCTCCACAGGGGACACAGATACGCAGTATTTT
NA,14,TRBJ2-5,TRBD2,TRBV4-1,CASSKGLAQETQYF,TGCGCCAGCAGCAAAGGACTAGCACAAGAGACCCAGTACTTC
once,15,TRBJ1-1,TRBD1,TRBV4-3,CASRPGQGSNTEAFF,TGCGCCAGCAGGCCCGGACAGGGCTCGAACACTGAAGCTTTCTTT
NA,13,TRBJ2-1,NA,TRBV29-1,CSVHGGLAVPGFF,TGCAGCGTGCACGGTGGCCTAGCTGTGCCGGGGTTCTTC
NA,16,TRBJ1-2,NA,TRBV5-1,CASSPREPPIDYGYTF,TGCGCCAGCAGCCCAAGAGAGCCCCCAATAGACTATGGCTACACCTTC
NA,14,TRBJ2-7,TRBD1,TRBV6-5,CASSRYGQGYEQYF,TGTGCCAGCAGCCGCTACGGACAGGGATACGAGCAGTACTTC
NA,14,TRBJ2-5,TRBD1,TRBV5-1,CASSLETGGETQYF,TGCGCCAGCAGCTTGGAGACAGGGGGCGAGACCCAGTACTTC
once,13,TRBJ1-1,NA,TRBV2,CASSRGADLEAFF,TGTGCCAGCAGTCGCGGGGCAGACCTTGAAGCTTTCTTT
NA,13,TRBJ1-5,NA,TRBV10-3,CAIREAGDQPQHF,TGTGCCATCAGAGAAGCAGGGGATCAGCCCCAGCATTTT
NA,15,TRBJ2-3,TRBD1,TRBV6-1,CASSDRTGSTDTQYF,TGTGCCAGCAGTGACCGGACAGGTAGCACAGATACGCAGTATTTT
NA,15,TRBJ2-7,NA,TRBV7-2,CASSSPGSGTYEQYF,TGTGCCAGCAGCTCGCCGGGGTCGGGCACCTACGAGCAGTACTTC
NA,15,TRBJ1-2,NA,TRBV21-1,CASSKRGGPYYGYTF,TGTGCCAGCAGCAAAAGGGGAGGTCCTTACTATGGCTACACCTTC
NA,15,TRBJ2-2,NA,TRBV6-5,CASSYSEFNTGELFF,TGTGCCAGCAGTTACTCGGAGTTTAACACCGGGGAGCTGTTTTTT
NA,18,TRBJ2-5,NA,TRBV18,CASSRQLVPGQIQETQYF,TGTGCCAGCTCTCGCCAGCTAGTTCCGGGACAAATACAAGAGACCCAGTACTTC
NA,19,TRBJ1-5,NA,TRBV28,CASSLRWQGKVDRNQPQHF,TGTGCCAGCAGTTTGAGGTGGCAGGGGAAGGTCGATAGGAATCAGCCCCAGCATTTT
few,16,TRBJ2-3,NA,TRBV6-5,CASSYSWAGDTDTQYF,TGTGCCAGCAGTTACTCGTGGGCAGGGGACACAGATACGCAGTATTTT
NA,17,TRBJ2-2,NA,TRBV4-1,CASSQVLGGLNTGELFF,TGCGCCAGCAGCCAAGTCTTGGGGGGGCTGAACACCGGGGAGCTGTTTTTT
NA,15,TRBJ2-7,TRBD1,TRBV5-4,CASSLGTGLSYEQYF,TGTGCCAGCAGCTTGGGGACAGGGCTCTCCTACGAGCAGTACTTC
NA,17,TRBJ1-2,NA,TRBV5-6,CASSLARGTPGYYGYTF,TGTGCCAGCAGCTTGGCGAGAGGGACCCCAGGGTACTATGGCTACACCTTC
once,15,TRBJ1-1,NA,TRBV5-6,CASSGGPGRNTEAFF,TGTGCCAGCAGCGGGGGACCGGGAAGGAACACTGAAGCTTTCTTT
NA,20,TRBJ2-3,TRBD2,TRBV5-4,CASSLIRRTSGGYYTDTQYF,TGTGCCAGCAGCTTGATACGTAGGACTAGCGGGGGGTACTACACAGATACGCAGTATTTT
NA,14,TRBJ2-7,TRBD1,TRBV28,CASSSGGSYYEQYF,TGTGCCAGCAGTTCAGGGGGTTCGTACTACGAGCAGTACTTC
NA,14,TRBJ2-7,NA,TRBV28,CASRVPGNSYEQYF,TGTGCCAGCAGAGTTCCGGGGAACTCCTACGAGCAGTACTTC
NA,14,TRBJ1-1,NA,TRBV6-1,CASSPGQSNTEAFF,TGTGCCAGCAGTCCGGGACAATCGAACACTGAAGCTTTCTTT
NA,15,TRBJ2-7,TRBD1,TRBV6-1,CASSEVRGQGGEQYF,TGTGCCAGCAGTGAAGTTAGGGGACAGGGCGGCGAGCAGTACTTC
NA,17,TRBJ1-1,TRBD1,TRBV7-9,CASSLVVGDRAGTEAFF,TGTGCCAGCAGCTTAGTGGTTGGGGACAGGGCGGGGACTGAAGCTTTCTTT
once,15,TRBJ2-1,TRBD2,TRBV28,CASVKGTSGYNEQFF,TGTGCCAGCGTGAAGGGGACTAGCGGGTACAATGAGCAGTTCTTC
NA,14,TRBJ2-3,NA,TRBV12-5,CASGPSIAADTQYF,TGTGCTAGTGGTCCATCCATAGCCGCAGATACGCAGTATTTT